This T cell receptor beta chain comes out of a study of CD8 T cells in ankylosing spondylitis. Study-level results: Characteristic, it appeared, of ankylosing spondylitis blood was a TCR beta motif of several highly homologous variants.

There are a few counts of this clonotype. The antigen remains unidentified. TCRdb analysed the 5' RACE reads with MiXCR anew, one entry per CDR3 protein. The table lists about 510,000 distinct CDR3 sequences, under 5.5% of them singletons. V trimming: 6 bases; J trimming: 0 bases; junction bases outside the gene matches: 12. The CDR3 has 17 residues. The clonotype originates from a male donor with ankylosing spondylitis. The V call is TRBV12-3 or TRBV12-4, the J call TRBJ2-3; 7 bases line up with TRBD2. Sequenced: blood, either unsorted or a sorted T cell fraction (not recorded which). For the CDR3, the DNA is TGTGCCAGCAGCCACCTGGTGCGACTAGCTAGCACAGATACGCAGTATTTT. The encoded protein is CASSHLVRLASTDTQYF.